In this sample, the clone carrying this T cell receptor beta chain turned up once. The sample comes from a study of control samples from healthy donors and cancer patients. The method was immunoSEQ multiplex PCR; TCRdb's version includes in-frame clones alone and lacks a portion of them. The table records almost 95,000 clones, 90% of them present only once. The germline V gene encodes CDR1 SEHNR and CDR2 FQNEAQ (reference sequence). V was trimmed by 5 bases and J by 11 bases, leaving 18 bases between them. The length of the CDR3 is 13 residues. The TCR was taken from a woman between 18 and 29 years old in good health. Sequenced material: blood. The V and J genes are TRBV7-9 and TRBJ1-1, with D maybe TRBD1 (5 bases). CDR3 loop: CASSRTSGPGAFF. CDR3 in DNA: TGTGCCAGCAGCCGGACCTCGGGGCCGGGGGCTTTCTTT.